The 27 T cell receptor beta chains presented below share a single source sample, sequenced in a study of blood T cell repertoires in COVID-19. Libraries were prepared by immunoSEQ multiplex PCR; TCRdb keeps only in-frame clonotypes and omits some of them. The data show over 200,000 clones, roughly 84% seen once. Sequences were obtained from peripheral blood. The source of these receptors is a man over 45 with active or convalescent COVID-19.

This chain uses TRBV7-9 with TRBJ2-7; 10 positions match TRBD1. There are 17 residues in the CDR3. V lost 1 base to trimming and J lost 0 bases; unmatched junction nucleotides: 6. Germline CDR1 SEHNR, CDR2 FQNEAQ (reference sequence). CDR3 in DNA: TGTGCCAGCAGCTTAGTGGGACAGGGGTTACCCTCCTACGAGCAGTACTTC. This encodes CASSLVGQGLPSYEQYF.

The gene calls are TRBV4-3 and TRBJ1-3; D not certain. From germline, CDR1 is LGHNA and CDR2 YSLEER. V was pared by 0 bases and J by 0 bases, with 15 bases between. The CDR3 is 18 residues long. In DNA form, the CDR3 reads TGCGCCAGCAGCCAAGATGAGGGCAGTTTGAGCTCTGGAAACACCATATATTTT. As protein: CASSQDEGSLSSGNTIYF.

The J gene is TRBJ2-7, the V gene TRBV3-1 (or the pseudogene TRBV3-2); 8 bases match TRBD1. J lost 5 bases, V lost 5 bases, and 5 bases had no gene match. This CDR3 spans 13 amino acids. CDR1 is LGHDT and CDR2 is YNNKEL in the germline V gene (reference sequence). In DNA, the CDR3 is TGTGCCAGCAGCTACAGGGGGATCCACGAGCAGTACTTC. The encoded protein is CASSYRGIHEQYF.

This chain connects TRBV30 to TRBJ1-1; D is unresolved. The V gene's germline CDR1 is GTSNPN and CDR2 SVGIG (reference sequence). CDR3 length: 11 residues. V was shortened by 0 bases and J by 8 bases, with 7 bases between the two germline ends. The CDR3 region is CAWSVAREAFF. The CDR3 DNA reads as TGTGCCTGGAGTGTCGCCAGGGAAGCTTTCTTT.

This clone was seen a few times. The V gene is TRBV5-4, the J gene TRBJ1-1, with unresolved D. V was pared by 6 bases and J by 5 bases, with 14 bases between. Germline assignment: CDR1 SGHNT and CDR2 YYREEE (reference sequence). The length of the CDR3 is 13 residues. CDR3 amino acids: CASTVDLRTEAFF. For the CDR3, the DNA is TGTGCCAGCACCGTAGATCTAAGAACTGAAGCTTTCTTT.

This clone was observed once. The chain links TRBV21-1 to TRBJ1-5; the D call TRBD1 from the table was never checked on the DNA. TRBV21-1 is a known pseudogene. This CDR3 is 15 amino acids long. As DNA, the CDR3 is TGTGCCAGCAGCCCGGGGCTCAGGGGAAGTCAGCCCCAGCATTTT. It specifies CASSPGLRGSQPQHF.

The chain recombines TRBV30 with TRBJ2-7, with no clear D. This CDR3 is 11 amino acids long. Trimming cost V 1 base and J 3 bases, with 4 bases left between them. Germline assignment: CDR1 GTSNPN and CDR2 SVGIG (reference sequence). CDR3 sequence (DNA): TGTGCCTGGAGTGAGCGCTACGAGCAGTACTTC. This sequence encodes CAWSERYEQYF.

About this clone itself: Its ends do not fully match the called genes, so a read error is possible. This chain connects TRBV10-3 to TRBJ1-2; TRBD1 agrees at 8 bases. Germline CDR1 and CDR2: ENHRY and SYGVKD. The CDR3 extends over 13 amino acids. CDR3 in amino acids: CAISDGATGAPFF. The CDR3 region has the DNA TGTGCCATCAGCGACGGGGCGACAGGGGCCCCCTTCTTC.

This clone has a handful of counts. Additional DNA sequences in this sample encode the identical CDR3. V usage is TRBV5-4 and J usage is TRBJ1-2, with 7 bases matching TRBD1. CDR1 is SGHNT and CDR2 is YYREEE in the germline V gene (reference sequence). The CDR3 covers 14 residues. Trimming at V came to 0 bases and at J to 3 bases, leaving 2 bases not matched to a gene. The CDR3 DNA reads TGTGCCAGCAGCTTGGGACAGGGAGACTATGGCTACACCTTC. This codes for CASSLGQGDYGYTF.

The V call is TRBV28, the J call TRBJ1-2; D possibly corresponds to TRBD1 (6 bases). The length of the CDR3 is 14 residues. V was clipped by 6 bases and J by 8 bases, with 19 bases between them. In germline, CDR1 is MDHEN, CDR2 SYDVKM. The CDR3 nucleotides read TGTGCCAGCAGCCGCCTGGGGACCCAGGGGGGCTACACCTTC. It encodes CASSRLGTQGGYTF.

V is TRBV19 and J is TRBJ1-2; 10 bases agree with TRBD1. This CDR3 comprises 17 residues. Trimming cost V 3 bases and J 6 bases; bases outside gene matches: 13. From germline, CDR1 is LNHDA and CDR2 SQIVND (reference sequence). The CDR3 bases are TGTGCCAGTAGTATTCCTCCTATGACAGGGGGCAAGAATGGCTACACCTTC. Amino acid sequence: CASSIPPMTGGKNGYTF.

The chain carries TRBV30 and TRBJ2-7; possibly TRBD1 for D (6 bases). Looked up from germline, CDR1 is GTSNPN and CDR2 is SVGIG (reference sequence). The CDR3 extends over 13 amino acids. Trimming left V 5 bases short and J 1 base short, with 12 bases between. CDR3 sequence: CAWRLQGSYEQYF. Written as DNA, the CDR3 is TGTGCCTGGCGTCTACAGGGTTCCTACGAGCAGTACTTC.

V gene TRBV4-2 combines with J gene TRBJ2-2; no firm D call. The CDR3 loop spans 14 amino acids. Germline V gives CDR1 LGHNA, CDR2 YNFKEQ. The V and J ends lost 6 bases and 2 bases respectively, with 10 bases between them. Written as DNA, the CDR3 is TGTGCCAGCAGGGGCGACCTTAACACCGGGGAGCTGTTTTTT. Its translation is CASRGDLNTGELFF.

The J gene is TRBJ2-3, the V gene TRBV5-1; 7 nucleotides agree with TRBD1. Germline V gene lookup returns CDR1 SGHRS and CDR2 YFSETQ. The CDR3 is made up of 14 amino acids. Trimming at V came to 1 base and at J to 4 bases, leaving 3 bases not matched to a gene. CDR3 residues: CASSLKGAADTQYF. CDR3 coding DNA: TGCGCCAGCAGCTTGAAGGGGGCTGCAGATACGCAGTATTTT. The full variable domain, its missing parts supplied by reference TRBV5-1 and TRBJ2-3, is KAGVTQTPRYLIKTRGQQVTLSCSPISGHRSVSWYQQTPGQGLQFLFEYFSETQRNKGNFPGRFSGRQFSNSRSEMNVSTLELGDSALYLCASSLKGAADTQYFGPGTRLTVL.

This clone is a singleton in its sample. V and J are TRBV6-1 and TRBJ2-7; D not resolved. This CDR3 region has 14 residues. The germline V gene encodes CDR1 MNHNS and CDR2 SASEGT. Between the trimmed V and J ends, which lost 1 base and 3 bases, there was a span of 10 bases. The CDR3 region is CASSEEYPYYEQYF. In DNA, the CDR3 is TGTGCCAGCAGTGAAGAATATCCCTACTACGAGCAGTACTTC.

This chain connects TRBV24-1 to TRBJ2-1; D perhaps matches TRBD1 (6 bases). The V end lost 1 base, the J end lost 10 bases, and 19 bases lay between the germline ends. There are 16 residues in the CDR3. The germline gives CDR1 KGHDR, CDR2 SFDVKD. The CDR3 spells CATSDFPMEQGEEQFF. DNA for the CDR3: TGTGCCACCAGTGATTTCCCTATGGAACAGGGCGAAGAGCAGTTCTTC.

The rearrangement links TRBV4-1 to TRBJ2-7; 9 bases align to TRBD1. Germline V gene lookup returns CDR1 MGHRA and CDR2 YSYEKL. The CDR3 is 15 amino acids. V gave up 1 base and J gave up 4 bases; unmatched junction bases: 5. This CDR3 is CASSQVGTGIYEQYF. The CDR3 DNA is TGCGCCAGCAGCCAAGTAGGGACAGGGATTTACGAGCAGTACTTC.

This chain links TRBV3-1 (or the pseudogene TRBV3-2) with TRBJ2-1; 9 positions agree with TRBD2. With V trimmed by 0 bases and J by 2 bases, 2 bases remained unmatched. Germline CDR1 and CDR2: LGHDT and YNNKEL (reference sequence). The CDR3 runs 16 residues. The CDR3 region is CASSQDLAGAYNEQFF. The CDR3 DNA follows: TGTGCCAGCAGCCAAGATTTAGCGGGGGCCTACAATGAGCAGTTCTTC.

This chain links TRBV15 with TRBJ1-5; D unclear. Germline V CDR1 and CDR2: LNHNV, YYDKDF (reference sequence). This CDR3 comprises 15 residues. The V gene lost 1 base and the J gene lost 1 base, with 8 bases spanning the gap. CDR3 residues: CATSRVGYSNQPQHF. The CDR3, as DNA: TGTGCCACCAGCAGAGTCGGGTACAGCAATCAGCCCCAGCATTTT. The variable domain in full, completed from reference TRBV15 and TRBJ1-5, reads DAMVIQNPRYQVTQFGKPVTLSCSQTLNHNVMYWYQQKSSQAPKLLFHYYDKDFNNEADTPDNFQSRRPNTSFCFLDIRSPGLGDTAMYLCATSRVGYSNQPQHFGDGTRLSIL.

The CDR3 DNA is TGCGCCAGCAGCCAAACGTACGGGGACAGGGGCAACTATGGCTACACCTTC. This sequence encodes CASSQTYGDRGNYGYTF. The chain employs TRBV4-1 and TRBJ1-2, with 10 bases lining up with TRBD1. V dropped 2 bases and J dropped 2; count of bases not matched to a gene: 8. The CDR3 has 17 residues. Germline CDR1 and CDR2: MGHRA and YSYEKL.

The chain is built from TRBV5-1 and TRBJ2-1; 9 bases align to TRBD2. Germline V lookup: CDR1 SGHRS, CDR2 YFSETQ. The CDR3 length is 16 residues. V was clipped by 2 bases and J by 7 bases; unmatched bases: 10. Here the CDR3 reads CASSFLEAGGPNEQFF. CDR3 in DNA: TGCGCCAGCAGCTTCCTTGAGGCGGGGGGGCCGAATGAGCAGTTCTTC.

The rearrangement joins TRBV29-1 to TRBJ2-2; 9 bases fit TRBD1. The CDR3 runs 15 residues. CDR1 and CDR2 from the germline V gene are SQVTM and ANQGSEA. With 5 bases clipped from V and 1 base from J, the junction kept 5 bases outside the gene matches. The CDR3 loop is CSVPGQGLNTGELFF. For the CDR3, the DNA is TGCAGCGTTCCCGGACAGGGGTTGAACACCGGGGAGCTGTTTTTT.

The chain has TRBV5-1 and TRBJ1-4, with 8 bases fitting TRBD1. With 4 bases clipped from V and 4 bases from J, the junction kept 9 bases outside the gene matches. The CDR3 runs 16 residues. Germline loops: CDR1 SGHRS, CDR2 YFSETQ. The DNA of the CDR3 is TGCGCCAGCAGCCCGAGGACAGGGCCAATTAATGAAAAACTGTTTTTT. Translated: CASSPRTGPINEKLFF.

The rearrangement joins TRBV3-1 (or the pseudogene TRBV3-2) to TRBJ2-2; the match to TRBD2 covers 9 bases. The ends lost 2 bases at V and 4 bases at J; junction bases unmatched: 5. The germline CDR1 and CDR2 sequences are LGHDT and YNNKEL (reference sequence). The CDR3 runs to 16 residues. The CDR3, as DNA: TGTGCCAGCAGCCAACTTAGCGGGGGAAGCACCGGGGAGCTGTTTTTT. This translates into CASSQLSGGSTGELFF.

The chain couples TRBV27 to TRBJ1-2; possible D gene TRBD1, 5 bases. The V gene lost 6 bases and the J gene lost 4 bases, with 12 bases spanning the gap. This CDR3 spans 13 amino acids. CDR1 and CDR2 (germline): MNHEY, SMNVEV (reference sequence). The CDR3 protein is CASRDPGGYGYTF. The CDR3 DNA is TGTGCCAGCAGGGACCCCGGGGGCTATGGCTACACCTTC.

This sequence joins TRBV4-3 and TRBJ2-7; the match to TRBD2 covers 8 bases. The CDR3 runs 14 residues. Losses at the gene ends were 3 bases for V and 3 bases for J; bases not matched to a gene: 4. Germline lookup yields CDR1 LGHNA and CDR2 YSLEER. DNA for the CDR3: TGCGCCAGCAGCCACCAAGCGGGGGACTACGAGCAGTACTTC. Translation: CASSHQAGDYEQYF.

The rearrangement uses TRBV6-2 or TRBV6-3 and TRBJ1-5; TRBD1 is a possible D gene (5 bases). This CDR3 comprises 14 residues. Germline CDR1 and CDR2: MNHEY and SVGEGT. Trimming removed 2 bases from V and 6 bases from J, with 11 bases in between. CDR3: CASSYQGLGQPQHF. For the CDR3, the DNA is TGTGCCAGCAGTTACCAGGGCCTGGGTCAGCCCCAGCATTTT.